This T cell receptor beta chain was captured by sequencing in a study of prognosis after radiotherapy for stage I lung cancer. This clonotype was counted at least ten times. The antigen remains unidentified. None of the patients had undergone chemotherapy or radiotherapy beforehand or had any other malignancy, and each showed node-negative status on CT and PET/CT. V lost 5 bases, J lost 5 bases, and 15 bases lay in between. This CDR3 is 14 amino acids long. Germline V lookup: CDR1 LNHDA, CDR2 SQIVND (reference sequence). Study conclusions and caveats: Between patients with and without metastases, TRBV and TRBJ gene usage reportedly differed. Patients who developed distant metastases had lower Shannon entropy after stereotactic body radiation therapy.

TCR beta CDR3 amplification from genomic DNA was performed by two-round multiplex PCR. First-round PCR used primers specific to each TRBV and TRBJ gene. Each CDR3 protein gets one entry after TCRdb re-called the multiplex PCR reads with MiXCR. The sample records fewer than 15,000 distinct CDR3 sequences, around 50% being singletons. The clonotype was recovered from a donor over 45 with non-small cell lung cancer. Sequenced here: PBMCs, sampled before or after stereotactic body radiation therapy (not recorded which). This chain uses TRBV19 with TRBJ1-1, with D tentatively TRBD1 (6 bases). In nucleotides, the CDR3 is TGTGCCAGTAGTCCACAGGGAAGTCGGACTGAAGCTTTCTTT. Protein sequence: CASSPQGSRTEAFF.